Listed here is a single T cell receptor beta chain. Here immunoSEQ multiplex PCR was the method, and the copy in TCRdb shows in-frame clones only, minus some. The sample holds 65,000 to 80,000 clones, around 90% seen once. The data derive from a study of control samples from healthy donors and cancer patients. Germline CDR1 and CDR2: MNHNS and SASEGT. The CDR3 has 17 amino acids. V was clipped by 3 bases and J by 5 bases, with 21 bases between them. Sequenced material: PBMCs. The TCR was taken from a woman aged 55-69 years with head and neck cancer. This chain connects TRBV6-1 to TRBJ2-3; TRBD1 might be the D (7 bases). CDR3 coding DNA: TGTGCCAGCAGTGACCGAGTCAGGGGGGAATCAGAAGATACGCAGTATTTT. Protein: CASSDRVRGESEDTQYF.